The sequence of this TCR beta chain was determined in a study of blood T cell repertoires in COVID-19. The assay was immunoSEQ multiplex PCR, and TCRdb's table has in-frame clones only and misses some. Of tens of thousands of clones in the sample, around 90% were seen once. The CDR3 is 13 amino acids. Germline V lookup: CDR1 MDHEN, CDR2 SYDVKM. As for this clone: The junction and the germline gene differ at one end; a read error may be behind it.

The rearrangement joins TRBV28 to TRBJ1-1; D unclear. The clonotype originates from an elderly woman with active or convalescent COVID-19. Sequencing was carried out using peripheral blood. The CDR3 spells CAAGEERNTEAFF. The CDR3 DNA reads TGCGCAGCCGGGGAGGAACGGAACACTGAAGCTTTCTTT.